The clone carrying this T cell receptor (beta chain) showed up just a few times. The data belong to a study of T-cell memory formation after mild COVID-19. Each CDR3 protein gets one entry after TCRdb re-called the 5' RACE reads with MiXCR. Of 380,000 or so distinct CDR3 sequences listed, under 15% are singletons. Germline CDR1 MNHEY, CDR2 SMNVEV (reference sequence). The V segment lost 1 base and the J segment 7 bases; nucleotides outside the gene matches: 6. There are 14 residues in the CDR3. The chain employs TRBV27 and TRBJ1-2; 7 bases align to TRBD1. Material for sequencing was PBMCs or a T cell subset sorted from them (not recorded which). This clonotype was sampled from a man aged 18 to 35 who had mild COVID-19 (a few samples of this study predate the infection). Cell type and time point are not known. The CDR3, as DNA: TGTGCCAGCAGTTTATGGGCCACAGGGGCTGGCTACACCTTC. Its protein product is CASSLWATGAGYTF.